These T cell receptor beta chains were read from a single sample in a study of OX40 agonist ivuxolimab in advanced cancers. Libraries were prepared by immunoSEQ multiplex PCR; TCRdb keeps only in-frame clonotypes and omits some of them. The table shows tens of thousands of clones, with 82% occurring only once. Here the sequenced sample was CD4+ or CD8+ T cells sorted from blood, taken in a trial of the OX40 agonist ivuxolimab. The receptors originated from an adult with an advanced solid tumor such as melanoma, head and neck, liver or kidney cancer. The CDR3 runs from the conserved cysteine through the conserved F or W. The D gene is left open where the match is weak. Rows give clone size only sometimes, using once, few, many, or a class for an expanded clone.

TRBJ2-1 | TRBV6-6 | . | TRBD2 | CASSYTLAGGYNEQFF | TGTGCCAGCAGTTACACTTTAGCGGGGGGGTACAATGAGCAGTTCTTC
TRBJ1-1 | TRBV11-3 | . | . | CASSSQDGTEAFF | TGTGCCAGCAGCTCCCAAGATGGCACTGAAGCTTTCTTT
TRBJ2-2 | TRBV19 | . | TRBD1 | CASTGLGQFANTGELFF | TGTGCCAGTACTGGCTTGGGACAGTTCGCGAACACCGGGGAGCTGTTTTTT
TRBJ1-2 | TRBV25-1 | . | . | CASSESGIYGYTF | TGTGCCAGCAGTGAATCCGGGATCTATGGCTACACCTTC
TRBJ2-1 | TRBV9 | . | TRBD2 | CASSLGTSGYNEQFF | TGTGCCAGCAGCTTAGGGACTAGCGGCTACAATGAGCAGTTCTTC
TRBJ1-6 | TRBV14 | . | . | CASSRSNSPLHF | TGTGCCAGCAGCCGCAGTAATTCACCCCTCCACTTT
TRBJ2-2 | TRBV4-1 | . | . | CASSQDLGRTGELFF | TGCGCCAGCAGCCAAGATCTCGGCCGCACCGGGGAGCTGTTTTTT
TRBJ1-4 | TRBV5-1 | . | TRBD1 | CASSLAGGDGEKLFF | TGCGCCAGCAGCTTGGCAGGGGGCGACGGTGAAAAACTGTTTTTT
TRBJ1-2 | TRBV28 | once | TRBD1 | CASTLGWAGGGYTF | TGTGCCAGCACCCTAGGCTGGGCAGGGGGAGGCTACACCTTC
TRBJ2-2 | TRBV7-9 | once | . | CASSLKPANTGELFF | TGTGCCAGCAGCCTTAAACCCGCGAACACCGGGGAGCTGTTTTTT
TRBJ2-1 | TRBV11-3 | . | TRBD1 | CASSPGQGWDNEQFF | TGTGCCAGCAGCCCAGGACAGGGGTGGGACAATGAGCAGTTCTTC
TRBJ1-5 | TRBV5-1 | . | TRBD1 | CASSLAGQSNQPQHF | TGCGCCAGCAGCTTGGCGGGACAGAGCAATCAGCCCCAGCATTTT
TRBJ2-7 | TRBV7-2 | . | TRBD2 | CASSFNELAGGGSYEQYF | TGTGCCAGCAGCTTTAATGAGCTAGCGGGAGGGGGGTCCTACGAGCAGTACTTC
TRBJ1-1 | TRBV6-5 | . | . | CASSYRGAEAFF | TGTGCCAGCAGTTACCGTGGGGCTGAAGCTTTCTTT
TRBJ2-1 | TRBV10-2 | . | . | CASSPGGSYNEQFF | TGCGCCAGCAGCCCAGGTGGATCCTACAATGAGCAGTTCTTC
TRBJ2-7 | TRBV6-5 | . | . | CASSASAYEQYF | TGTGCCAGCAGCGCTAGCGCATACGAGCAGTACTTC
TRBJ1-1 | TRBV4-1 | few | . | CASSPSPSGGNTEAFF | TGCGCCAGCAGCCCCTCACCCTCCGGAGGGAACACTGAAGCTTTCTTT
TRBJ2-7 | TRBV27 | few | TRBD2 | CASSFLTSGTYEQYF | TGTGCCAGCAGTTTTCTTACTAGCGGTACCTACGAGCAGTACTTC